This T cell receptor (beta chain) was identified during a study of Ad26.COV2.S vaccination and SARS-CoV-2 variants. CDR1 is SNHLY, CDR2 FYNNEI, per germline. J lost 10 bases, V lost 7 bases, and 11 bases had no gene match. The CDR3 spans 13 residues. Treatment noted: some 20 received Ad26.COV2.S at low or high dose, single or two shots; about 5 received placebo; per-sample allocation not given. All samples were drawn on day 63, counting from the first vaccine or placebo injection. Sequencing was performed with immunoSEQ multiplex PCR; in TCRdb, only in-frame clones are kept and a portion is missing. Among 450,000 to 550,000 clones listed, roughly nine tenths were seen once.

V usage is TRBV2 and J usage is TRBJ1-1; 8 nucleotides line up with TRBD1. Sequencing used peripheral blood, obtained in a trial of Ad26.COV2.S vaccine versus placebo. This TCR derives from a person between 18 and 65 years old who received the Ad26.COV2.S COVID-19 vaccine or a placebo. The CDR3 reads CASITTGAAGAFF. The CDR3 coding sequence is TGTGCCAGCATTACGACAGGGGCCGCGGGAGCTTTCTTT.